The 26 T cell receptor beta chains in this list originate from one sample, sequenced in a study of blood T cell repertoires in COVID-19. The table came from immunoSEQ multiplex PCR; TCRdb's copy has only in-frame clones and leaves some out. The repertoire holds fewer than 350,000 clones, with about 90% as singletons. Sequenced material: peripheral blood. Receptors were obtained from a woman younger than 45 with COVID-19, enrolled during active disease.

The rearrangement joins TRBV5-6 to TRBJ1-4, with 8 bases aligning to TRBD1. CDR1 SGHDT and CDR2 YYEEEE come from the germline V gene. The CDR3 consists of 15 residues. Trimming removed 3 bases from V and 7 bases from J; junction bases left unmatched: 8. This CDR3 reads CASSYQGARGEKLFF. The CDR3 DNA reads TGTGCCAGCAGCTATCAGGGGGCGCGTGGTGAAAAACTGTTTTTT.

As DNA, the CDR3 is TGTGCCAGCTCCGAGGGGGTGTCCGGCGAGCAGTACTTC. This codes for CASSEGVSGEQYF. V gene TRBV18 combines with J gene TRBJ2-7, with D possibly matching TRBD1 (6 bases). Trimming cost V 6 bases and J 6 bases, with 15 bases left between them. From germline, CDR1 is KGHSH and CDR2 LQKENI. The length of the CDR3 is 13 residues.

This chain connects TRBV2 to TRBJ2-7; 8 bases are shared with TRBD1. This CDR3 is 12 amino acids long. Trimming removed 4 bases from V and 5 bases from J; junction bases left unmatched: 1. CDR1 is SNHLY, CDR2 FYNNEI, per germline. In DNA form, the CDR3 reads TGTGCCAGCAGTGGGACAGGGAACGAGCAGTACTTC. Its protein product is CASSGTGNEQYF.

This sequence joins TRBV27 and TRBJ1-1, with D perhaps matching TRBD1 (6 bases). Germline V gene lookup returns CDR1 MNHEY and CDR2 SMNVEV (reference sequence). V was clipped by 3 bases and J by 4 bases, with 18 bases between them. The CDR3 contains 16 residues. This CDR3 is CASSFTAGDGRTEAFF. The CDR3 DNA follows: TGTGCCAGCAGTTTCACCGCAGGGGACGGGCGCACTGAAGCTTTCTTT.

CDR3 residues: CATSELSAGGTWEQYF. The CDR3 DNA reads as TGTGCCACCAGTGAATTATCCGCAGGTGGGACATGGGAGCAGTACTTC. This chain connects TRBV24-1 to TRBJ2-7, with D possibly being TRBD1 (6 bases). The CDR3 contains 16 residues. The germline gives CDR1 KGHDR, CDR2 SFDVKD. The V end lost 4 bases, the J end lost 7 bases, and 22 bases lay between the germline ends.

This chain links TRBV5-1 with TRBJ2-5; no definite D call. From germline, CDR1 is SGHRS and CDR2 YFSETQ. CDR3 length equals 11 residues. V shed 2 bases and J shed 5 bases, with 4 bases lying between them. CDR3 in DNA: TGCGCCAGCAGCTTAGAGGAGACCCAGTACTTC. Residues: CASSLEETQYF.

The gene calls are TRBV19 and TRBJ2-2; TRBD2 matches 8 bases. The J segment lost 4 bases and the V segment lost 5 bases, leaving 12 bases of the junction unmatched. Germline V gene lookup returns CDR1 LNHDA and CDR2 SQIVND (reference sequence). CDR3 length: 17 amino acids. Here the CDR3 reads CASSGSSGGGGTGELFF. DNA for the CDR3: TGTGCCAGTAGTGGGTCGAGCGGGGGAGGAGGCACCGGGGAGCTGTTTTTT.

The rearrangement joins TRBV7-2 to TRBJ2-5; a possible D gene is TRBD1 (6 bases). This CDR3 comprises 14 residues. Germline CDR1 and CDR2: SGHTA and FQGNSA. Trimming shortened V by 6 bases and J by 5 bases, and 16 bases separated the two germline ends. CDR3 DNA sequence: TGTGCCAGCAGTCAACAGGGATGGGCCGAGACCCAGTACTTC. Its protein product is CASSQQGWAETQYF. Together with reference TRBV7-2 and TRBJ2-5, the CDR3 gives the full variable domain: GAGVSQSPSNKVTEKGKDVELRCDPISGHTALYWYRQSLGQGLEFLIYFQGNSAPDKSGLPSDRFSAERTGGSVSTLTIQRTQQEDSAVYLCASSQQGWAETQYFGPGTRLLVL.

Notes on this clone: This specimen includes other DNA sequences encoding the same CDR3. The CDR3 DNA is TGCGCCAGCAGCCAAGAAGGCAGGGGGGATGGCTACACCTTC. Translation gives CASSQEGRGDGYTF. The V gene is TRBV4-1, the J gene TRBJ1-2; 7 nucleotides line up with TRBD1. CDR3 length: 14 residues. The J segment lost 6 bases and the V segment lost 0 bases, leaving 4 bases of the junction unmatched. Per the germline V gene, CDR1 is MGHRA and CDR2 is YSYEKL.

The chain employs TRBV4-1 and TRBJ1-1, with 8 positions matching TRBD1. CDR3 size: 15 residues. V trimming: 0 bases; J trimming: 7 bases; junction bases outside the gene matches: 7. Germline lookup yields CDR1 MGHRA and CDR2 YSYEKL. The CDR3 spells CASSQDGTGFFEAFF. CDR3 coding DNA: TGCGCCAGCAGCCAAGACGGGACAGGCTTTTTTGAAGCTTTCTTT.

The V call is TRBV5-5, the J call TRBJ2-3, with 14 bases fitting TRBD2. Trimming cost V 4 bases and J 4 bases; bases outside gene matches: 8. The germline V gene encodes CDR1 SGHKS and CDR2 YYEKEE (reference sequence). The CDR3 covers 17 residues. CDR3 coding DNA: TGTGCCAGCAGCCCAGGACTAGCGGGGGGACGTGCAGATACGCAGTATTTT. As protein: CASSPGLAGGRADTQYF.

The V gene is TRBV2, the J gene TRBJ1-2; the D is unclear. The V end was cut by 2 bases, the J end by 4 bases, with 14 bases between. CDR1 SNHLY and CDR2 FYNNEI come from the germline V gene. The CDR3 consists of 15 residues. DNA of the CDR3: TGTGCCAGCAGTGAAACGGGCTACAGCGGCTATGGCTACACCTTC. Residues: CASSETGYSGYGYTF.

The J gene is TRBJ1-2, the V gene TRBV6-5, with 7 bases fitting TRBD1. Germline V gene data show CDR1 as MNHEY and CDR2 as SVGAGI. V gave up 6 bases and J gave up 4 bases; unmatched junction bases: 5. The CDR3 totals 13 residues. The CDR3 sequence: CASSTGTAYGYTF. CDR3 nucleotide sequence: TGTGCCAGCAGCACCGGGACAGCCTATGGCTACACCTTC.

This clone has just one count. The chain carries TRBV3-1 (or the pseudogene TRBV3-2) and TRBJ1-6; 7 bases fit TRBD1. Unmatched junction bases numbered 10, after V lost 5 bases and J lost 9 bases. The germline V gene encodes CDR1 LGHDT and CDR2 YNNKEL (reference sequence). The CDR3 spans 15 residues. This CDR3 is CASSSRDRLTSPLHF. The DNA of the CDR3 is TGTGCCAGCAGCTCCCGGGACAGACTCACTTCACCCCTCCACTTT.

The chain couples TRBV4-1 to TRBJ1-3; D call uncertain. V lost 1 base, J lost 0 bases, and 7 bases lay in between. The CDR3 runs 15 residues. Germline CDR1 MGHRA, CDR2 YSYEKL. The CDR3 DNA reads as TGCGCCAGCAGCCAAGTAGGCGGCTCTGGAAACACCATATATTTT. It yields the protein CASSQVGGSGNTIYF.

The rearrangement uses TRBV27 and TRBJ1-2; 7 bases match TRBD1. The germline CDR1 and CDR2 sequences are MNHEY and SMNVEV (reference sequence). There are 14 residues in the CDR3. V shed 5 bases and J 4 bases; nucleotides not matched to a gene: 7. As DNA, the CDR3 is TGTGCCAGCAGTCGGACAGGACTACTCTATGGCTACACCTTC. It translates to CASSRTGLLYGYTF.

This clone was seen a few times. The gene calls are TRBV5-1 and TRBJ2-1, with TRBD2 identical over 14 bases. There are 14 residues in the CDR3. Germline CDR1 reads SGHRS; CDR2 reads YFSETQ. V dropped 4 bases and J dropped 10; count of bases not matched to a gene: 4. The CDR3, as DNA: TGCGCCAGCAGCACGGGACTAGCGGGAGACGAGCAGTTCTTC. Encoded protein: CASSTGLAGDEQFF.

This sequence joins TRBV19 and TRBJ1-4; 7 nucleotides match TRBD1. The V segment lost 8 bases and the J segment 1 base; nucleotides outside the gene matches: 13. The germline CDR1 and CDR2 sequences are LNHDA and SQIVND (reference sequence). The CDR3 has 17 residues. The CDR3 region has the DNA TGTGCCAGTTCCAGACAGGGAAGATGGGGAACTAATGAAAAACTGTTTTTT. The encoded protein is CASSRQGRWGTNEKLFF. The full variable domain, its missing parts supplied by reference TRBV19 and TRBJ1-4, is DGGITQSPKYLFRKEGQNVTLSCEQNLNHDAMYWYRQDPGQGLRLIYYSQIVNDFQKGDIAEGYSVSREKKESFPLTVTSAQKNPTAFYLCASSRQGRWGTNEKLFFGSGTQLSVL.

This clone turned up a few times. J is TRBJ1-5 and V is TRBV4-2; D ambiguous. Trimming cost V 1 base and J 3 bases, with 4 bases left between them. The length of the CDR3 is 13 residues. CDR1 is LGHNA and CDR2 is YNFKEQ in the germline V gene. The CDR3: CASSQANNQPQHF. In nucleotides, the CDR3 is TGTGCCAGCAGCCAAGCCAACAATCAGCCCCAGCATTTT.

The CDR3 DNA follows: TGTGCCAGCAGCTTAATTTACGGGGCCCCCGGGGGCGGGGAGCTGTTTTTT. Its protein product is CASSLIYGAPGGGELFF. The gene calls are TRBV11-3 and TRBJ2-2; TRBD2 might be the D (6 bases). V was trimmed by 2 bases and J by 7 bases, leaving 20 bases between them. The CDR3 spans 17 residues. The V gene's germline CDR1 is SGHNT and CDR2 YENEEA.

The rearrangement links TRBV19 to TRBJ2-7; D possibly corresponds to TRBD2 (5 bases). V lost 5 bases and J lost 1, with 9 bases in between. Per germline, CDR1 LNHDA and CDR2 SQIVND (reference sequence). CDR3 size: 13 residues. The CDR3 sequence is CASSSTGSYEQYF. The CDR3 coding sequence is TGTGCCAGTAGTTCCACGGGGTCCTACGAGCAGTACTTC.

The rearrangement uses TRBV7-9 and TRBJ2-7; D perhaps matches TRBD2 (5 bases). V was shortened by 5 bases and J by 0 bases, with 20 bases between the two germline ends. Germline V lookup: CDR1 SEHNR, CDR2 FQNEAQ (reference sequence). The CDR3 runs to 17 residues. CDR3 nucleotide sequence: TGTGCCAGCAGCCTCGGAGGTGGGTCTATAATCTCCTACGAGCAGTACTTC. Translation: CASSLGGGSIISYEQYF.

The chain is built from TRBV27 and TRBJ1-4; D not certain. V was clipped by 6 bases and J by 4 bases, with 12 bases between them. CDR1 is MNHEY, CDR2 SMNVEV, per germline (reference sequence). CDR3 length equals 14 residues. The CDR3: CASSPTSRNEKLFF. In nucleotides, the CDR3 is TGTGCCAGCAGCCCGACAAGCCGTAATGAAAAACTGTTTTTT.

In its sample, this clone is medium-sized. This rearrangement joins TRBV5-1 to TRBJ2-7; D is possibly TRBD2 (6 bases). Trimming cost V 6 bases and J 3 bases, with 10 bases left between them. The length of the CDR3 is 12 residues. Germline values: CDR1 SGHRS, CDR2 YFSETQ. CDR3 coding DNA: TGCGCCAGCAAAAAGGAGGGCTACGAGCAGTACTTC. This sequence encodes CASKKEGYEQYF.

The chain combines TRBV5-4 with TRBJ2-7; a possible D gene is TRBD2 (6 bases). The CDR3 totals 15 residues. Germline V CDR1 and CDR2: SGHNT, YYREEE (reference sequence). The V end was cut by 4 bases, the J end by 2 bases, with 16 bases between. The CDR3 bases are TGTGCCAGCAGCCCCGGGGGACTGACAACCTACGAGCAGTACTTC. Amino acids: CASSPGGLTTYEQYF.

The chain couples TRBV30 to TRBJ2-5, with 8 bases aligning to TRBD1. The CDR3 is 13 amino acids. Germline V gives CDR1 GTSNPN, CDR2 SVGIG (reference sequence). Unmatched junction bases numbered 8, after V lost 6 bases and J lost 5 bases. Here the CDR3 reads CACDRGVTETQYF. DNA of the CDR3: TGTGCCTGCGACAGGGGTGTTACGGAGACCCAGTACTTC.